The present T cell receptor (beta chain) was sequenced within a study of PD-L1 blockade in urothelial cancer. Germline V gives CDR1 GTSNPN, CDR2 SVGIG (reference sequence). V shed 3 bases, J shed 4 bases, and the junction held 3 bases outside the gene matches. The CDR3 length is 14 residues. The time point denotes: pretreatment peripheral blood. Measured with immunoSEQ multiplex PCR; TCRdb has only the in-frame clones, and not every one. The sample carries roughly 43,000 clones, around 82% recorded once. Sequencing used PBMCs, obtained around atezolizumab (anti-PD-L1) treatment. This chain joins TRBV30 and TRBJ2-3; 11 nucleotides match TRBD2. This clonotype was sampled from a man aged 55-75 years with urothelial cancer. CDR3 bases: TGTGCCTGGAGAACTAGCGGGAGCGCAGATACGCAGTATTTT. It translates to CAWRTSGSADTQYF.